These 7 T cell receptor beta chains were all obtained from the same sample, sequenced in a study of T cells in narcolepsy. TCRdb's copy holds only in-frame clones and misses some; the assay was immunoSEQ multiplex PCR. The table includes 25,000 to 35,000 clones, about four fifths detected once. Sequencing input: CD45RA- memory CD4+ T cells from PBMCs. The receptor set was obtained from a human donor with narcolepsy.

The chain is built from TRBV7-6 and TRBJ2-2, with 8 nucleotides matching TRBD1. Per germline, CDR1 SGHVS and CDR2 FNYEAQ. The CDR3 runs to 18 residues. The trim removed 3 bases at V and 8 bases at J, leaving 17 bases unmatched. CDR3 protein: CASSFFVTVTGDSGELFF. The CDR3 region has the DNA TGTGCCAGCAGCTTTTTCGTAACCGTGACAGGGGACTCAGGGGAGCTGTTTTTT.

CDR3 coding DNA: TGTGCCTGGACTGCGGGGGGAGATACGCAGTATTTT. Encoded protein: CAWTAGGDTQYF. The gene calls are TRBV30 and TRBJ2-3, with 8 bases aligning to TRBD2. The J segment lost 5 bases and the V segment lost 4 bases, leaving 2 bases of the junction unmatched. Germline assignment: CDR1 GTSNPN and CDR2 SVGIG (reference sequence). The CDR3 has 12 amino acids.

J is TRBJ2-7 and V is TRBV6-6; 7 nucleotides line up with TRBD1. V gave up 4 bases and J gave up 6 bases; unmatched junction bases: 9. The CDR3 loop spans 14 amino acids. The germline CDR1 and CDR2 sequences are MNHNY and SVGAGI (reference sequence). The CDR3 sequence: CASSSQGTLSEQYF. The DNA of the CDR3 is TGTGCCAGCAGTTCACAGGGGACGCTCTCCGAGCAGTACTTC.

This chain links TRBV5-1 with TRBJ2-1, with a possible D match to TRBD2 (5 bases). Trimming removed 4 bases at V and 2 bases at J, with 13 bases between. This CDR3 has 15 amino acids. Germline V gene sequence: CDR1 SGHRS, CDR2 YFSETQ. CDR3 sequence: CASSIASGTYNEQFF. CDR3 nucleotides: TGCGCCAGCAGCATTGCAAGCGGAACCTACAATGAGCAGTTCTTC.

V and J are TRBV6-6 and TRBJ2-1, with no clear D. CDR1 MNHNY and CDR2 SVGAGI come from the germline V gene (reference sequence). This CDR3 is 15 amino acids long. V was pared by 2 bases and J by 2 bases, with 10 bases between. CDR3 in amino acids: CASSYGQRTYNEQFF. The DNA for the CDR3 is TGTGCCAGCAGTTACGGCCAACGAACCTACAATGAGCAGTTCTTC.

This clone was picked up a small number of times. J is TRBJ1-1 and V is TRBV18; D not resolved. The germline CDR1 and CDR2 sequences are KGHSH and LQKENI. The ends were cut back, 5 bases at V and 0 bases at J, with 7 bases in the middle. CDR3 size: 13 residues. For the CDR3, the DNA is TGTGCCAGCTCAGGGCAGATGAACACTGAAGCTTTCTTT. It yields the protein CASSGQMNTEAFF.

A few counts support this clone. The rearrangement links TRBV10-3 to TRBJ2-7, with 8 bases fitting TRBD1. The CDR3 runs 14 residues. The trim removed 7 bases at V and 2 bases at J, leaving 7 bases unmatched. Germline CDR1 reads ENHRY; CDR2 reads SYGVKD. The CDR3 nucleotides are TGTGCCATCACGCCCGGACAGGGTACCTACGAGCAGTACTTC. Its translation is CAITPGQGTYEQYF.